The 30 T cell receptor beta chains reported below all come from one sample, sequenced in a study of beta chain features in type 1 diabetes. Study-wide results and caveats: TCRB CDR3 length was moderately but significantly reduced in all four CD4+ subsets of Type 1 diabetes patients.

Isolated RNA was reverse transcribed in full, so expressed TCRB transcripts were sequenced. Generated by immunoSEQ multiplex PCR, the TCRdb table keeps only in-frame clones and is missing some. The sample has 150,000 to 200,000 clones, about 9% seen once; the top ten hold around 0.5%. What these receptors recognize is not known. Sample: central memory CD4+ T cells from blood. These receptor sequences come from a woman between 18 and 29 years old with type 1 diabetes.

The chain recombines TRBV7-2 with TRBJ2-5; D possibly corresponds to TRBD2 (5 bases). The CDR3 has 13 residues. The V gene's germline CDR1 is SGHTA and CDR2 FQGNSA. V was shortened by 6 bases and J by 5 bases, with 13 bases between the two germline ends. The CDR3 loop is CASRQAGGETQYF. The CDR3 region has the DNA TGTGCCAGCAGGCAGGCGGGCGGGGAGACCCAGTACTTC.

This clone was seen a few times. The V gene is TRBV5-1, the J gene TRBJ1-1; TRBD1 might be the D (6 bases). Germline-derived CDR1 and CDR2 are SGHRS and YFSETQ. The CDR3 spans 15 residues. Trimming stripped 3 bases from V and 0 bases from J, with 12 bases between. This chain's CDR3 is CASSSGTRMNTEAFF. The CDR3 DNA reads TGCGCCAGCAGCTCTGGGACACGGATGAACACTGAAGCTTTCTTT.

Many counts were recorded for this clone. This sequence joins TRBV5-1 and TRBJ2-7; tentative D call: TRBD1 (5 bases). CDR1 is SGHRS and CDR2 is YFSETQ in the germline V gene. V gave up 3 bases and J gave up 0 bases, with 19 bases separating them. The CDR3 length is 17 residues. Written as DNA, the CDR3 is TGCGCCAGCAGCTCCCAACAGACAGCGACTGGCTCCTACGAGCAGTACTTC. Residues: CASSSQQTATGSYEQYF.

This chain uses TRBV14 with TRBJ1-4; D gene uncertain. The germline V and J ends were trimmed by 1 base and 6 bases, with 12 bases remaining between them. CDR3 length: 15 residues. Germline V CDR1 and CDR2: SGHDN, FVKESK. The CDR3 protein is CASSQAEGSYEKLFF. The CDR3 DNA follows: TGTGCCAGCAGCCAAGCTGAGGGCTCGTATGAAAAACTGTTTTTT.

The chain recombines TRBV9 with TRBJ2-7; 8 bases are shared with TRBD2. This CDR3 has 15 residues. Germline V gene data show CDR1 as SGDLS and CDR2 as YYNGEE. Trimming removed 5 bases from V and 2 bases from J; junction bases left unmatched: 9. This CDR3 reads CASSAGGPGAYEQYF. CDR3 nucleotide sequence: TGTGCCAGCAGTGCGGGGGGCCCCGGGGCCTACGAGCAGTACTTC.

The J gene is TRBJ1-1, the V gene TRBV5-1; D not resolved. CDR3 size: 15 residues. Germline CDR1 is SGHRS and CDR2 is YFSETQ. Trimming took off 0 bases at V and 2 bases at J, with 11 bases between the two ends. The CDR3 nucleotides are TGCGCCAGCAGCTTGGGTCCGGCGGGAAACACTGAAGCTTTCTTT. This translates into CASSLGPAGNTEAFF.

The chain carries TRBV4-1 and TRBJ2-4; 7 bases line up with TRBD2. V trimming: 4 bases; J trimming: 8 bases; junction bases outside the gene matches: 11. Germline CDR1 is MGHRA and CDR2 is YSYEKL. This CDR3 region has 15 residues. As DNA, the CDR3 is TGCGCCAGCAGCCGACCCCCGGGACTACCGGACATTCAGTACTTC. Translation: CASSRPPGLPDIQYF.

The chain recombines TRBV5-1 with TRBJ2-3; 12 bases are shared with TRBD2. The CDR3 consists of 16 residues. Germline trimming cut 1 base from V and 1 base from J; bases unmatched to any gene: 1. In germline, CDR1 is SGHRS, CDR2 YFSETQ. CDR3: CASSLRTSGGTDTQYF. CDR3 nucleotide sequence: TGCGCCAGCAGCTTGAGGACTAGCGGGGGCACAGATACGCAGTATTTT.

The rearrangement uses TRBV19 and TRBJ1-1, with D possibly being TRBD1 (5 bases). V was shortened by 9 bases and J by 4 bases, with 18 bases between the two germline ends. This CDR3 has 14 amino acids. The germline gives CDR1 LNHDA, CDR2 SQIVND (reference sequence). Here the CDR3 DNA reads TGTGCCAGCCAAGCGAGCAGGGTTGGCACTGAAGCTTTCTTT. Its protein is CASQASRVGTEAFF.

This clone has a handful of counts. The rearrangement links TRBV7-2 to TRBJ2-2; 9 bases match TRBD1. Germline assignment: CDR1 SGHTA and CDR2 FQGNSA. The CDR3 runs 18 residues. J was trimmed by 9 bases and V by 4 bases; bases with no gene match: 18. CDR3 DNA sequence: TGTGCCAGCAGCTCCTCAATAAGGACAGGGGCGCGAGTGCGGGAGCTGTTTTTT. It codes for CASSSSIRTGARVRELFF. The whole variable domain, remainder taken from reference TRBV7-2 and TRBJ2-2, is GAGVSQSPSNKVTEKGKDVELRCDPISGHTALYWYRQSLGQGLEFLIYFQGNSAPDKSGLPSDRFSAERTGGSVSTLTIQRTQQEDSAVYLCASSSSIRTGARVRELFFGEGSRLTVL.

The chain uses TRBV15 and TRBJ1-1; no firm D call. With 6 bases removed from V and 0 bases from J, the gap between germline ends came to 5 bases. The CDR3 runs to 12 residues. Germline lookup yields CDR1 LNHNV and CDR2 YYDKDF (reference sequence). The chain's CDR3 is CATRHLNTEAFF. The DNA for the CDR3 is TGTGCCACCAGACATTTGAACACTGAAGCTTTCTTT.

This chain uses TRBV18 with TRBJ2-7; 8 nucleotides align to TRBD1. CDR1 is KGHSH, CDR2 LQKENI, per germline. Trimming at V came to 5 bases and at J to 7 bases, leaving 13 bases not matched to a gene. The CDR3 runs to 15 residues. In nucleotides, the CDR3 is TGTGCCAGCTCAAACTCCAGGGGGCTCTTAGGGGAGCAGTACTTC. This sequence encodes CASSNSRGLLGEQYF. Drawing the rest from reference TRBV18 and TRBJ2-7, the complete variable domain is NAGVMQNPRHLVRRRGQEARLRCSPMKGHSHVYWYRQLPEEGLKFMVYLQKENIIDESGMPKERFSAEFPKEGPSILRIQQVVRGDSAAYFCASSNSRGLLGEQYFGPGTRLTVT.

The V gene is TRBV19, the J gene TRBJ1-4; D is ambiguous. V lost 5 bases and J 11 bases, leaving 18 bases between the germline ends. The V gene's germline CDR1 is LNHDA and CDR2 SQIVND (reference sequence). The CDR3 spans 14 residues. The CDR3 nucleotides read TGTGCCAGTAGTGCGGGAGACTCCCCACGCAAACTGTTTTTT. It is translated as CASSAGDSPRKLFF.

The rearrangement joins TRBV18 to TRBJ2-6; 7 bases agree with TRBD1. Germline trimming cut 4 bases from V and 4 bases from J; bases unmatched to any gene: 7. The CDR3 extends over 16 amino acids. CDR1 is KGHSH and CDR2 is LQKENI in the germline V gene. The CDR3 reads CASSRLDRVGANVLTF. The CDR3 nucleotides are TGTGCCAGCTCACGACTCGACAGGGTGGGGGCCAACGTCCTGACTTTC.

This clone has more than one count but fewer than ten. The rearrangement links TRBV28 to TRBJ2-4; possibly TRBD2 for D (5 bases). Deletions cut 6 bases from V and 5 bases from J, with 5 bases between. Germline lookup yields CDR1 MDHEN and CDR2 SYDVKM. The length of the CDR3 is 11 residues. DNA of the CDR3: TGTGCCAGCAGAGCGGAAAACATTCAGTACTTC. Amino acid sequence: CASRAENIQYF.

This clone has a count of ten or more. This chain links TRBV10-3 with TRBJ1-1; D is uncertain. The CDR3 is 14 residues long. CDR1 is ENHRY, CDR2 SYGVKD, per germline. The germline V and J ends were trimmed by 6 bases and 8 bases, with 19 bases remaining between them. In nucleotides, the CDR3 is TGTGCCATCAGCATGGTCGGGGAGGAAACCGAAGCTTTCTTT. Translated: CAISMVGEETEAFF.

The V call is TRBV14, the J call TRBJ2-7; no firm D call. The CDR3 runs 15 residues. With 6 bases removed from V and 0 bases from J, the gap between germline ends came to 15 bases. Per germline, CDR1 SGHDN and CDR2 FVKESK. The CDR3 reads CASSGLRGLSYEQYF. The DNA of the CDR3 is TGTGCCAGCAGTGGGCTCCGTGGGCTCTCCTACGAGCAGTACTTC.

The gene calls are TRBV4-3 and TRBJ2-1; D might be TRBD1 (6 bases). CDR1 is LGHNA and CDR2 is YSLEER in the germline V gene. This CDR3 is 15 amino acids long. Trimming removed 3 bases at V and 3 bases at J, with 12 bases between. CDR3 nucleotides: TGCGCCAGCAGCCAGAGACCAGGGGACTACAATGAGCAGTTCTTC. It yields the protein CASSQRPGDYNEQFF.

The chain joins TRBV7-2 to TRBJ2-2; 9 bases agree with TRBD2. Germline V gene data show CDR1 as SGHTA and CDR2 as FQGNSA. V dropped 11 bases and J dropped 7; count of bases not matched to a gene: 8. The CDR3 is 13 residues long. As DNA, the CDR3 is TGTGCCGGGGCTAGCGGGATCGGCGGGGAGCTGTTTTTT. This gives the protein CAGASGIGGELFF. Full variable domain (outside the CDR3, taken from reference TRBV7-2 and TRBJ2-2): GAGVSQSPSNKVTEKGKDVELRCDPISGHTALYWYRQSLGQGLEFLIYFQGNSAPDKSGLPSDRFSAERTGGSVSTLTIQRTQQEDSAVYLCAGASGIGGELFFGEGSRLTVL.

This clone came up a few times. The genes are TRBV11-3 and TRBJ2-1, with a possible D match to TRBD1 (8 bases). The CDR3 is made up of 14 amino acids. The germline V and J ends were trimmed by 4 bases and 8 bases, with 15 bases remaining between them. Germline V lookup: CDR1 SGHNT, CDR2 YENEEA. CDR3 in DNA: TGTGCCAGCAGCTACAGACAGGGGAGGGATGAGCAGTTCTTC. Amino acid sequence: CASSYRQGRDEQFF.

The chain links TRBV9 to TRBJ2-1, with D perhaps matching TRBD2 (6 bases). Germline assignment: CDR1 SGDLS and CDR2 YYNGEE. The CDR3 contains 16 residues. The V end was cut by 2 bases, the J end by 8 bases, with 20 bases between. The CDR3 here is CASSVPLRGSLDEQFF. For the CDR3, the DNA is TGTGCCAGCAGCGTTCCTCTCCGGGGGTCTCTTGATGAGCAGTTCTTC.

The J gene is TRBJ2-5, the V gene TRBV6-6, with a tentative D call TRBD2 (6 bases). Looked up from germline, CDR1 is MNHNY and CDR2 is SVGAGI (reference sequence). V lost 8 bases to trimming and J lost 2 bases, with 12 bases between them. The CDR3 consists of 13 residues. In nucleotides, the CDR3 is TGTGCCAGCCGAGGACTATCTCAAGAGACCCAGTACTTC. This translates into CASRGLSQETQYF.

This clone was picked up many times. The CDR3 here is CASGRQFEQYF. In nucleotides, the CDR3 is TGTGCTAGTGGTCGACAGTTCGAGCAGTACTTC. This chain uses TRBV12-5 with TRBJ2-7; D is perhaps TRBD1 (5 bases). CDR3 length: 11 amino acids. V was trimmed by 5 bases and J by 6 bases, leaving 8 bases between them. CDR1 and CDR2 from the germline V gene are LGHNT and FRNRAP.

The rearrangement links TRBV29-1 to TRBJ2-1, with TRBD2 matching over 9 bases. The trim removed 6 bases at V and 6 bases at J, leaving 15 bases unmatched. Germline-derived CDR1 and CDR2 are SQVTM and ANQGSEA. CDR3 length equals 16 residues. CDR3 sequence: CSVEEWSSGSRNEQFF. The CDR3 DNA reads TGCAGCGTAGAGGAATGGAGTAGCGGGAGCCGCAATGAGCAGTTCTTC.

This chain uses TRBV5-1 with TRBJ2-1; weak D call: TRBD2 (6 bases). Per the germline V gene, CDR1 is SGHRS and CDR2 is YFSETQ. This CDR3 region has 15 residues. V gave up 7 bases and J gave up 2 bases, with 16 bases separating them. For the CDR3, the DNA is TGCGCCAGCTGTCCGGACGCTAGCGCCTACAATGAGCAGTTCTTC. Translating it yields CASCPDASAYNEQFF. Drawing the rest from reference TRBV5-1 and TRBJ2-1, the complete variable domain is KAGVTQTPRYLIKTRGQQVTLSCSPISGHRSVSWYQQTPGQGLQFLFEYFSETQRNKGNFPGRFSGRQFSNSRSEMNVSTLELGDSALYLCASCPDASAYNEQFFGPGTRLTVL.

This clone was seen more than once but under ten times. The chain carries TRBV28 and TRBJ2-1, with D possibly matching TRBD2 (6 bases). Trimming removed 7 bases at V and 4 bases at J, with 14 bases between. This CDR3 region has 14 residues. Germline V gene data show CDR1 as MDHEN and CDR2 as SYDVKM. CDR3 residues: CASTRSGGYNEQFF. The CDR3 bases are TGTGCCAGCACGCGTAGCGGAGGGTACAATGAGCAGTTCTTC.

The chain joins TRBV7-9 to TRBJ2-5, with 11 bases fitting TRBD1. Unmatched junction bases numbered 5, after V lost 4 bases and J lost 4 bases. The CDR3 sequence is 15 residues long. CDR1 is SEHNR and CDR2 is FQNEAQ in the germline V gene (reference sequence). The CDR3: CASSSGQGASETQYF. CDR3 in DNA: TGTGCCAGCAGCTCCGGACAGGGGGCATCAGAGACCCAGTACTTC. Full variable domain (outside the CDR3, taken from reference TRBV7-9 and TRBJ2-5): DTGVSQNPRHKITKRGQNVTFRCDPISEHNRLYWYRQTLGQGPEFLTYFQNEAQLEKSRLLSDRFSAERPKGSFSTLEIQRTEQGDSAMYLCASSSGQGASETQYFGPGTRLLVL.

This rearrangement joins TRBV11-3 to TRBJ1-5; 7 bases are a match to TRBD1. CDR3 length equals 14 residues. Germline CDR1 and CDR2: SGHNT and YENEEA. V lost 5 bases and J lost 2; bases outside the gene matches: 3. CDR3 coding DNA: TGTGCCAGCAGCCCCGGACAGGGCAATCAGCCCCAGCATTTT. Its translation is CASSPGQGNQPQHF.

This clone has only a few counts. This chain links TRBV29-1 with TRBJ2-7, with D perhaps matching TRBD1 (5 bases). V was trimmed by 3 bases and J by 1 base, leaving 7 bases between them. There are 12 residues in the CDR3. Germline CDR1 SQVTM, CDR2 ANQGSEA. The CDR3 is CSVDSGSYEQYF. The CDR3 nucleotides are TGCAGCGTTGACTCAGGGTCCTACGAGCAGTACTTC.

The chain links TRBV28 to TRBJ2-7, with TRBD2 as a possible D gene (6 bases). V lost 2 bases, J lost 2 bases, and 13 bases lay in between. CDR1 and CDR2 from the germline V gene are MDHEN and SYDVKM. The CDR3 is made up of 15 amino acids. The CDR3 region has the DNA TGTGCCAGCAGTTTAATGGGCGGGGTGGCCTACGAGCAGTACTTC. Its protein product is CASSLMGGVAYEQYF.